The sequence of this T cell receptor (beta chain) was determined in a study of blood T cells in healthy people across ages (dated by TCRdb to between 2015 and 2017). As for the study more broadly: Template switching captured roughly one uniquely barcoded TCR beta cDNA molecule per two T cells in model experiments. Age-related changes in TCR beta repertoire diversity were measured in the study by deep sequencing normalized with unique cDNA molecular identifiers. Four age groups were formed from the donors: young (average 16 years), middle-aged (approximately 42), aged (62) and long-lived (82). Donors of different ages were randomly distributed across sequencing lanes to avoid experimental bias. The study analyzed two additional independent replicas of 1 million unique cDNA reads from the same blood draw for two donors, one aged 18 to 29 and one aged 80 or older.

The donors were 40 or so Caucasian individuals from Russia, aged roughly 6 to 90 years, who were systemically healthy. Each donor gave 8 to 10 milliliters of peripheral blood, drawn into EDTA-treated Vacutainer tubes. PBMCs were isolated by Ficoll-Paque density-gradient centrifugation, with at least 7 million obtained per sample. Total RNA was extracted from PBMCs with Trizol reagent, with at least 5.5 micrograms obtained per sample. For every donor, flow cytometry on a PBMC aliquot measured the percentage of naive CD45RAhigh/CD27high T cells. The library was obtained by 5' RACE. A second PCR of 7 to 11 cycles was run with a J-beta primer mix and a sample-barcoded 5' primer. Each TCR beta cDNA molecule received a unique molecular identifier from a template-switch 5' adaptor carrying 12 random nucleotides. Each sample yielded at least 2.5 million CDR3-containing paired-end reads. All of the RNA was converted into first-strand cDNA using the Mint cDNA synthesis kit, with a TRBC-specific oligonucleotide serving as the primer. Following uracil-DNA glycosylase treatment, all cDNA underwent a first 18-cycle PCR with the universal primers M1SS and BC2_uni_R. The paper's data handling went like this. Normalization of each sample was performed by random selection of 1 million high-quality reads, each carrying a distinct molecular identifier. Instead of being binned into consensus sequences, reads that shared molecular identifiers were thrown out. CDR3 identification, clonotype clustering and error correction used MiTCR with a Q25 quality threshold and the strictest error-elimination algorithm. A nonparametric unseen species model using Euler transformation provided a lower-bound estimate of total TCR beta diversity. Through fastp at Q25 and MiXCR, TCRdb rebuilt clones from the public reads, retaining in-frame beta chains. Rows with one shared CDR3 protein collapse into an entry with the most common genes and DNA. TCRdb assigned the V and J calls; the authors' analysis was not used. The table for this sample lists 1.5 million to 2 million distinct CDR3 sequences; roughly two fifths of them were counted only once. The ten biggest clones cover roughly 23% of the sample.

From the cysteine up to the phenylalanine, the CDR3 has a length of 12 residues. This entry keeps only the CDR3 DNA: 36 bases, framed from base 1. Deletion took 5 bases off V and 5 bases off J, with a span of 12 bases between the germline ends. Taken from the germline V gene, the CDR1 and CDR2 loops are SQVTM and ANQGSEA. General study outcomes and caveats: As age increased, observed TCR beta diversity per million T cells dropped in a roughly linear way, and a significant reduction was already evident by age about 40. Because the CMV infection status of the donors was unknown, age-related changes in expanded clonotypes may potentially have been confounded. The long-lived group showed more naive CD4+ T cells, fewer expanded clones and increased TCR diversity than the aged group, suggesting age selection. Total diversity estimates from one million sequenced T cells were considered lower bounds and underestimates. Observed TCR beta diversity correlated strongly with the percentage of naive T cells measured by flow cytometry. Bulk unsorted PBMC profiling prevented conclusive comparison of naive and antigen-experienced compartments.

This clonotype appeared a few times. It has no known antigen specificity. Within one base of it there is no much larger clone, and no base qualities were kept. Sequencing was performed on blood. The clonotype originates from a human donor in good health. The chain is assembled from TRBV29-1 and TRBJ2-5; no D gene call is confident. Here the CDR3 is given as CSVRISRETQYF. The sequence in DNA is TGCAGCGTTAGAATAAGTAGGGAGACCCAGTACTTC.